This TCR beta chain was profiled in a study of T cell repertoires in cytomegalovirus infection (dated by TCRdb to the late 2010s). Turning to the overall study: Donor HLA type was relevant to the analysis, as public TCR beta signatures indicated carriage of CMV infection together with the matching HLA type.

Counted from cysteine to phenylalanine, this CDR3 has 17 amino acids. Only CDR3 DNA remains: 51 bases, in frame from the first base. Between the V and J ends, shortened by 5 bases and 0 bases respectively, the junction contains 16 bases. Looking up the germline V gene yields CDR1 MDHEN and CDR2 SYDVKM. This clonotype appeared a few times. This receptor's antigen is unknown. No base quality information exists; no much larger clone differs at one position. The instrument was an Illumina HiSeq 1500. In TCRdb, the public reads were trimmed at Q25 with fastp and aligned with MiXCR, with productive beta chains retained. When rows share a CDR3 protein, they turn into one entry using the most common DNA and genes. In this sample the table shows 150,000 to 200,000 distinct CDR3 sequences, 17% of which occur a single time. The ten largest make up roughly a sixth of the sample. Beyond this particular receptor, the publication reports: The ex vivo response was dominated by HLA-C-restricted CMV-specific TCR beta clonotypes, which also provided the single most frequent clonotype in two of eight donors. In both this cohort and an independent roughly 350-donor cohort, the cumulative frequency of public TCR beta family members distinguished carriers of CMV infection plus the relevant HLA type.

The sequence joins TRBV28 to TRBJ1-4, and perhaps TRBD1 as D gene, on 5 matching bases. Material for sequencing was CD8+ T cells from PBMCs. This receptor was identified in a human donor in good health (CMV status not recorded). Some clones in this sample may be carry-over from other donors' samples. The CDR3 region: CASSPGRQGSTNEKLFF. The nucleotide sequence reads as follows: TGTGCCAGCAGTCCCGGTCGGCAGGGCTCAACTAATGAAAAACTGTTTTTT.